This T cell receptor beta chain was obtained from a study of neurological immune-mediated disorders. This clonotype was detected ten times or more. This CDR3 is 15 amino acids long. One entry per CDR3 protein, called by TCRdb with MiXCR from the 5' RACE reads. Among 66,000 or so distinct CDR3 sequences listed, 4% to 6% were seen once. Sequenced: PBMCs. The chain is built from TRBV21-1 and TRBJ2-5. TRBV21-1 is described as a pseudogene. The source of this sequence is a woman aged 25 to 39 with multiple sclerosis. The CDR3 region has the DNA TGTGCCAGCAGCAAAGCGGTGGAGGTCCAAGAGACCCAGTACTTC. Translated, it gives CASSKAVEVQETQYF.